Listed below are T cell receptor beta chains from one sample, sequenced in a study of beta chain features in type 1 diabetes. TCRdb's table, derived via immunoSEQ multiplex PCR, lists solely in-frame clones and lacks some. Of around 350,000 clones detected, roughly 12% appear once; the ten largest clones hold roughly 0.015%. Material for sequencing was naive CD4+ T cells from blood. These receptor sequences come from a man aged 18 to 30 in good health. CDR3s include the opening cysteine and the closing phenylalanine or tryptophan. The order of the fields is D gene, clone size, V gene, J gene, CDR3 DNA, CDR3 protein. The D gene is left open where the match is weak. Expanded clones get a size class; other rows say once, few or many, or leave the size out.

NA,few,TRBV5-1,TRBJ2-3,TGCGCCAGCAGCTTGGCGTCCTTCACAGATACGCAGTATTTT,CASSLASFTDTQYF
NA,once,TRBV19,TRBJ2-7,TGTGCCAGTAGTATCCGCCCGGGGATCCCGTACGAGCAGTACTTC,CASSIRPGIPYEQYF
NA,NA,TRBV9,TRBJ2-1,TGTGCCAGCAGCGCCGTGCTTGCGGGTGAGCAGTTCTTC,CASSAVLAGEQFF
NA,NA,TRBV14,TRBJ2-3,TGTGCCAGCAGCCAAGATTGGGGGCGGACAGATACGCAGTATTTT,CASSQDWGRTDTQYF
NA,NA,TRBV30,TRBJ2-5,TGTGCCTGGAGTACCTCCACGCGACAGGTGGGTCGGGAGACCCAGTACTTC,CAWSTSTRQVGRETQYF
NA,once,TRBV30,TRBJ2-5,TGTGCCCGGAGTATGACGGAGGGAGAGACCCAGTACTTC,CARSMTEGETQYF
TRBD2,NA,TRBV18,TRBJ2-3,TGTGCCAGCTCACCACCGACTAGCGGGAGTACAGATACGCAGTATTTT,CASSPPTSGSTDTQYF
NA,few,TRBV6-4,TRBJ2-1,TGTGCCAGCAGCGAAACGGCCTACAATGAGCAGTTCTTC,CASSETAYNEQFF
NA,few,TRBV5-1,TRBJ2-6,TGCGCCAGCAGCCGGACAGCCAACTCTGGGGCCAACGTCCTGACTTTC,CASSRTANSGANVLTF
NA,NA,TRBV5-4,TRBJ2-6,TGTGCCAGCAGCTTGGAAATGGCAGGGGCAATGTCTGGGGCCAACGTCCTGACTTTC,CASSLEMAGAMSGANVLTF
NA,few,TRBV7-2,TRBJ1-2,TGTGCCAGCAGCTTCCAACCACCGGGACACATTAACTATGGCTACACCTTC,CASSFQPPGHINYGYTF
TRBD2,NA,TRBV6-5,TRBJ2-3,TGTGCCAGCAGTTATGGGGGGGTTGGAAGAGATACGCAGTATTTT,CASSYGGVGRDTQYF
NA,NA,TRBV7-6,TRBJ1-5,TGTGCCAGCAGTTTAGGAGGAGGGGTAGCTCAGCCCCAGCATTTT,CASSLGGGVAQPQHF
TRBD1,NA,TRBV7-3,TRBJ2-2,TGTGCCAGCACCAGGGGGACAGAGACCACCGGGGAGCTGTTTTTT,CASTRGTETTGELFF
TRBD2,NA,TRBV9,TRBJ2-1,TGTGCCAGCAGCGCGGGGGGGGTGACCTACAATGAGCAGTTCTTC,CASSAGGVTYNEQFF
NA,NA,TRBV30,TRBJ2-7,TGTGCCTGGAGTGTAAACCAGCGCGAGCAGTACTTC,CAWSVNQREQYF
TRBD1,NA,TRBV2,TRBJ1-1,TGTGCCAGCAGTGAAGTCCAGGGGGCGACCACTGAAGCTTTCTTT,CASSEVQGATTEAFF
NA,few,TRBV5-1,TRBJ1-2,TGCGCCAGCAGCTTGGCAGGGGACTATGGCTACACCTTC,CASSLAGDYGYTF
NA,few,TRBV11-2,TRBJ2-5,TGTGCCAGCAGCCAAACCGGGGAGACCCAGTACTTC,CASSQTGETQYF
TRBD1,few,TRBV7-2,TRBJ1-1,TGTGCCAGCAGCCCGGGACAGGGGGGATACACTGAAGCTTTCTTT,CASSPGQGGYTEAFF
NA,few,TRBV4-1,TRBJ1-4,TGCGCCAGCAGCCTTAAATCCGGGTTTGAGGCGGGTAATTACGAATTT,CASSLKSGFEAGNYEF
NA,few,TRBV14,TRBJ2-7,TGTGCCAGCAGCCTACCTCGGAGCGAGCAGTACTTC,CASSLPRSEQYF
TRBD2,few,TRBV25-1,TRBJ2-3,TGTGCCAGCAGTGAATGGGGCGGGGGAGAGCCAGATACGCAGTATTTT,CASSEWGGGEPDTQYF
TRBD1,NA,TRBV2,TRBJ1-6,TGTGCCAGGAGGACAGGGGGCTTCAATAATTCACCCCTCCACTTT,CARRTGGFNNSPLHF
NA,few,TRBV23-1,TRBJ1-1,TGCGCCAGCAGGAACACGGGGACTGAAGCTTTCTTT,CASRNTGTEAFF
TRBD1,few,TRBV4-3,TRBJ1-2,TGCGCCAGCAGCCAAAAACAGGGGGCGGGTGGCTACACCTTC,CASSQKQGAGGYTF
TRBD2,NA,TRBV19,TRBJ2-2,TGTGCCAGTAGTTGGACTAGCGGTTACACCGGGGAGCTGTTTTTT,CASSWTSGYTGELFF
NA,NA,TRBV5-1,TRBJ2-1,TGCGCCAGCAGCTTGTACAGGGCGGATGAGCAGTTCTTC,CASSLYRADEQFF
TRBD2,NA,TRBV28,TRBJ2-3,TGTGCCAGCAGTCCAATGGGCGGGGGGACGCAGTATTTT,CASSPMGGGTQYF
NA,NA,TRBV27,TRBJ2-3,TGTGCCAGCGTAAGGCTATACGGGCGGGAAGATACGCAGTATTTT,CASVRLYGREDTQYF
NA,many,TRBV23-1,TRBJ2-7,TGCGCCAGCAGTCAAAGGCCTAGCGCTGACGAGCAGTACTTC,CASSQRPSADEQYF
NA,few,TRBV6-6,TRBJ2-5,TGTGCCAGCAGTTACTCAGAAGACTCCCAAGAGACCCAGTACTTC,CASSYSEDSQETQYF
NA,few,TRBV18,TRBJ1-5,TGTGCCAGCTCACAGGAGAATAGCAATCAGCCCCAGCATTTT,CASSQENSNQPQHF
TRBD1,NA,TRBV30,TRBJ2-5,TGTGCCTGGAGCCGACAGGGGGCTATAGAGACCCAGTACTTC,CAWSRQGAIETQYF
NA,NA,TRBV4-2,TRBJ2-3,TGTGCCAGCAGCCAAGATTTTACTGGGAGAACAGATACGCAGTATTTT,CASSQDFTGRTDTQYF
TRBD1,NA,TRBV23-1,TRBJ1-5,TGCGCCAGTACAGGGGGGGGTAGGTCCCAGCATTTT,CASTGGGRSQHF
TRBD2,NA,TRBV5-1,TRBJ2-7,TGCGCCAGCGGCCAGGCGGGAGGCCTCTTCTACGAGCAGTACTTC,CASGQAGGLFYEQYF
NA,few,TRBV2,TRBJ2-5,TGTGCCAGCAGCCACGGACTAAGGGAAGAGACCCAGTACTTC,CASSHGLREETQYF
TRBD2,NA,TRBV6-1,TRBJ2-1,TGTGCCAGCAGTGAAACGGGTGGGGAGGGGCGGCAGTTCTTC,CASSETGGEGRQFF
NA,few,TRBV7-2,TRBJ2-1,TGTGCCAGCAGCGGCACAGGGTTCAGCTCCTACAATGAGCAGTTCTTC,CASSGTGFSSYNEQFF
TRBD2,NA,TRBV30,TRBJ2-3,TGTGCTTGGAGTCAAGCGGGAGGGGTAGATACGCAGTATTTT,CAWSQAGGVDTQYF